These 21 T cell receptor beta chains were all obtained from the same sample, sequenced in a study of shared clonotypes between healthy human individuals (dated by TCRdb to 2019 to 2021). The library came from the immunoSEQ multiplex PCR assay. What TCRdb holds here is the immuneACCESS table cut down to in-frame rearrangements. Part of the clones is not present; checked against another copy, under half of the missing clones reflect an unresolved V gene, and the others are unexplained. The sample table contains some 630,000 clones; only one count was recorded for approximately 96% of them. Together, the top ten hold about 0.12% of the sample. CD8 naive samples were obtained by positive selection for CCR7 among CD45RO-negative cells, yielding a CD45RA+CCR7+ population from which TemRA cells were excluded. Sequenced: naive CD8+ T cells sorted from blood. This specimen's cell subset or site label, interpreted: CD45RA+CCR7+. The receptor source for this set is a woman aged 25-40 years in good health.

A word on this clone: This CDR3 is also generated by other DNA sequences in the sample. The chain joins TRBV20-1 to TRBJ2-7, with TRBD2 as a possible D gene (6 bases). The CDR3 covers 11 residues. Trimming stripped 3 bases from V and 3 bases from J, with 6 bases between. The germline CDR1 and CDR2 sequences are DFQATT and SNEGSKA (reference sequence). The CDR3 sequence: CSARTSYEQYF. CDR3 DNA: TGCAGTGCTAGGACTAGCTACGAGCAGTACTTC.

Written as DNA, the CDR3 is TGTGCCAGCAGGAGGGGTGGGAGCACAGATACGCAGTATTTT. Residues: CASRRGGSTDTQYF. The chain employs TRBV7-9 and TRBJ2-3; D may be TRBD1 or TRBD2 (5 bases each). V shed 6 bases and J shed 0 bases, with 10 bases lying between them. The CDR3 loop spans 14 amino acids. Germline CDR1 is SEHNR and CDR2 is FQNEAQ (reference sequence).

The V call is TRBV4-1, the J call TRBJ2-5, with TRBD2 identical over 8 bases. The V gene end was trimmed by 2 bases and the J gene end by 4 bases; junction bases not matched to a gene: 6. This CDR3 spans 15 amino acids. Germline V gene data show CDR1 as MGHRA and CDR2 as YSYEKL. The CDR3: CASSQQMGTRETQYF. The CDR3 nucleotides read TGCGCCAGCAGCCAACAAATGGGGACTAGAGAGACCCAGTACTTC.

CDR3 residues: CASSPVGAPEAFF. CDR3 DNA sequence: TGTGCCAGCAGTCCGGTGGGGGCGCCTGAAGCTTTCTTT. J is TRBJ1-1 and V is TRBV27, with D maybe TRBD1 (6 bases). Trimming took 5 bases from V and 6 from J, leaving 13 bases between them. The CDR3 spans 13 residues. In germline, CDR1 is MNHEY, CDR2 SMNVEV (reference sequence).

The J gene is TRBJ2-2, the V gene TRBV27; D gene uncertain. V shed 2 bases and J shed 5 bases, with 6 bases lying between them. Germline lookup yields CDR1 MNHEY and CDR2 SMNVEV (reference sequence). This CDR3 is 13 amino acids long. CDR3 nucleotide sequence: TGTGCCAGCAGTTTAGAACCAACCGGGGAGCTGTTTTTT. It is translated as CASSLEPTGELFF.

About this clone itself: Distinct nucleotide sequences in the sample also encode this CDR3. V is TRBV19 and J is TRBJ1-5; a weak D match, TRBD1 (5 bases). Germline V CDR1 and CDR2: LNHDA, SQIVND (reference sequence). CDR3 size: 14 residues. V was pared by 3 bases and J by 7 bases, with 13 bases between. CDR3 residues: CASSIRDRGQPQHF. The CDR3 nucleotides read TGTGCCAGTAGTATCCGGGATAGGGGCCAGCCCCAGCATTTT.

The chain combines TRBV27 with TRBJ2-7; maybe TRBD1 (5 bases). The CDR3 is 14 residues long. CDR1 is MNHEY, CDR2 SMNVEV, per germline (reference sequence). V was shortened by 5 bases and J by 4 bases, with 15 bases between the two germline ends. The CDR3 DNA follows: TGTGCCAGCAGTCAATTACCTACAGGATACGAGCAGTACTTC. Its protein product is CASSQLPTGYEQYF.

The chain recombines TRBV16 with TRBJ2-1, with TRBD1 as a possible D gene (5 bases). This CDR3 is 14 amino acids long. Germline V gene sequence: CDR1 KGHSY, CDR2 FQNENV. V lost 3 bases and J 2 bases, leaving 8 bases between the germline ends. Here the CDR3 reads CASSQGPPYNEQFF. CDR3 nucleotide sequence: TGTGCCAGCAGCCAGGGGCCCCCCTACAATGAGCAGTTCTTC.

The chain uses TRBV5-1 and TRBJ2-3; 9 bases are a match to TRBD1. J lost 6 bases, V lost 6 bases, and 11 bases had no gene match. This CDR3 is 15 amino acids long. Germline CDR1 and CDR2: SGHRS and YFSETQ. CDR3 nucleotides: TGCGCCAGCACCACAGTGACAGGGGGATTGGATACGCAGTATTTT. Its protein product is CASTTVTGGLDTQYF.

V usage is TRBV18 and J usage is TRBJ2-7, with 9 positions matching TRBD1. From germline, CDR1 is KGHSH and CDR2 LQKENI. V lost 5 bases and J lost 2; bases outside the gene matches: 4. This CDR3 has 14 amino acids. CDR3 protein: CASSWGQGTYEQYF. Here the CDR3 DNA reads TGTGCCAGCTCATGGGGACAGGGAACCTACGAGCAGTACTTC.

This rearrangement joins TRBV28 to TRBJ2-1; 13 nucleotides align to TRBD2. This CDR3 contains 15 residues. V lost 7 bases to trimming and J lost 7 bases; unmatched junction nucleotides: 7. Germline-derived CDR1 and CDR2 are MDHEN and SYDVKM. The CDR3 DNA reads TGTGCCAGCATGCGGACTAGCGGGAGCGGGAATGAGCAGTTCTTC. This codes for CASMRTSGSGNEQFF.

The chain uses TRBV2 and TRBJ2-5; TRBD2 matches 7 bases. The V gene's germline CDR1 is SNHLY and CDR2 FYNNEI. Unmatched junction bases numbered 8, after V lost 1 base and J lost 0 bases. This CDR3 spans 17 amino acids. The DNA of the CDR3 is TGTGCCAGCAGTGAAGTGGTGGGGGAGGGGTACCAAGAGACCCAGTACTTC. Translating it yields CASSEVVGEGYQETQYF.

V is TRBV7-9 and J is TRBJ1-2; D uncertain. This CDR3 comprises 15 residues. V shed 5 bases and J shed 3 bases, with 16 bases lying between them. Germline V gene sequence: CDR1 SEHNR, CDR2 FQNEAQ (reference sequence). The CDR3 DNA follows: TGTGCCAGCAGCCTAGGCGGGGTGATGGACTATGGCTACACCTTC. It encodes CASSLGGVMDYGYTF.

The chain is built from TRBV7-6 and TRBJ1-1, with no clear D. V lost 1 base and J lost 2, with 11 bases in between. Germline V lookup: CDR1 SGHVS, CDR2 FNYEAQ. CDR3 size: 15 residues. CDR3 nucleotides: TGTGCCAGCAGCTTAGTGACGGGATTAAACACTGAAGCTTTCTTT. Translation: CASSLVTGLNTEAFF. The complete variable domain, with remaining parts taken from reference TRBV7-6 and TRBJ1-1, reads GAGVSQSPRYKVTKRGQDVALRCDPISGHVSLYWYRQALGQGPEFLTYFNYEAQQDKSGLPNDRFSAERPEGSISTLTIQRTEQRDSAMYRCASSLVTGLNTEAFFGQGTRLTVV.

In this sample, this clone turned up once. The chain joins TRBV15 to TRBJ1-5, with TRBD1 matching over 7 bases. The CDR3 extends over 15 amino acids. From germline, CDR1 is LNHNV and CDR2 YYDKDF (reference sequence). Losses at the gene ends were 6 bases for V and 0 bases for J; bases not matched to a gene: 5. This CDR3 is CATSFGTDSNQPQHF. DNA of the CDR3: TGTGCCACCAGTTTCGGGACAGATAGCAATCAGCCCCAGCATTTT. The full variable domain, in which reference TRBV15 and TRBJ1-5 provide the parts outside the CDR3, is DAMVIQNPRYQVTQFGKPVTLSCSQTLNHNVMYWYQQKSSQAPKLLFHYYDKDFNNEADTPDNFQSRRPNTSFCFLDIRSPGLGDTAMYLCATSFGTDSNQPQHFGDGTRLSIL.

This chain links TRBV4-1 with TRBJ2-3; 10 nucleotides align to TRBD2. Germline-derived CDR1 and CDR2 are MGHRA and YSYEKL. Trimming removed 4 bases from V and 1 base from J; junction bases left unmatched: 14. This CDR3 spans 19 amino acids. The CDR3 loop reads CASSPFKLAGIIGTDTQYF. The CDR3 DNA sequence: TGCGCCAGCAGCCCATTCAAACTAGCGGGGATCATTGGCACAGATACGCAGTATTTT.

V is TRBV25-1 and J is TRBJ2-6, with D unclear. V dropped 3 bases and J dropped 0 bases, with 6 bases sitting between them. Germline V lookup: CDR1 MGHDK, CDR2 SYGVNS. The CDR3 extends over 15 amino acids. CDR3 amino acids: CASSDWSSGANVLTF. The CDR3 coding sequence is TGTGCCAGCAGTGACTGGAGCTCTGGGGCCAACGTCCTGACTTTC.

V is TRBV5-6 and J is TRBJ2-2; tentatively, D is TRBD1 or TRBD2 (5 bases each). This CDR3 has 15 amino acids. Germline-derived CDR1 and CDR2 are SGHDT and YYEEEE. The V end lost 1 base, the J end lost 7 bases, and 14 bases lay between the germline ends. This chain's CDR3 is CASSLTPGAGGELFF. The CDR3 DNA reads TGTGCCAGCAGCTTGACACCCGGGGCTGGCGGGGAGCTGTTTTTT.

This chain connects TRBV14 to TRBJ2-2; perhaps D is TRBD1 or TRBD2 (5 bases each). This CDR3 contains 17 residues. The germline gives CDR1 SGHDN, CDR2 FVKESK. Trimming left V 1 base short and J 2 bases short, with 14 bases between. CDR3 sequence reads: CASSQVGGAQNTGELFF. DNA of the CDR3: TGTGCCAGCAGCCAAGTTGGGGGTGCTCAAAACACCGGGGAGCTGTTTTTT. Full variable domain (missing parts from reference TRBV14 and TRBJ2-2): EAGVTQFPSHSVIEKGQTVTLRCDPISGHDNLYWYRRVMGKEIKFLLHFVKESKQDESGMPNNRFLAERTGGTYSTLKVQPAELEDSGVYFCASSQVGGAQNTGELFFGEGSRLTVL.

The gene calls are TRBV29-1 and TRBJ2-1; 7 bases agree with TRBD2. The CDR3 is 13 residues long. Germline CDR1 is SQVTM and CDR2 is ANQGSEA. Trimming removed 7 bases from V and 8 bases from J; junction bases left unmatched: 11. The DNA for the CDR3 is TGCAGCGGGGAGGGAGGGACCTCGGATGAGCAGTTCTTC. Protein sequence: CSGEGGTSDEQFF.

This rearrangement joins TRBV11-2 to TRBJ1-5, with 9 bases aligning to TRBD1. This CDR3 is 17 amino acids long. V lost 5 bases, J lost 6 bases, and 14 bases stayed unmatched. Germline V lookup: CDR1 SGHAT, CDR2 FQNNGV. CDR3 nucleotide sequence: TGTGCCAGCAGCCAAACCGCCGACAGGGGGTTTGGTCAGCCCCAGCATTTT. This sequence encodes CASSQTADRGFGQPQHF.